This T cell receptor beta chain was captured by sequencing in a study of regulatory T cells in long-lasting Graves disease. About the study: Antithyroid drug exposure in newly diagnosed Graves' patients had lasted under 3 months.

Through Arm-PCR of CDR3 regions and iRepertoire HTBI primers, TCR beta libraries were built. In TCRdb, the multiplex PCR reads were re-called with MiXCR into one record per CDR3 protein. The sample lists 350,000 to 450,000 distinct CDR3 sequences; approximately 12% were seen once. Germline-derived CDR1 and CDR2 are SEHNR and FQNEAQ (reference sequence). V gave up 5 bases and J gave up 4 bases; unmatched junction bases: 10. The CDR3 contains 16 residues. Time point denoted: newly diagnosed GD, antithyroid drugs for less than 3 months. Construction of the TCR library relied on RNA isolated from PBMCs. The sample was also reused in another study, on T cells in Graves' hyperthyroidism and ophthalmopathy. Per that paper: Carried out on the TCR CDR3, a first-round RT-PCR used the HTBI primer set.

The receptor was derived from a woman younger than 35 with Graves disease. Source: peripheral blood mononuclear cells (PBMCs), taken at new diagnosis, from a patient treated with antithyroid drugs. The chain is built from TRBV7-9 and TRBJ2-3; the match to TRBD2 covers 9 bases. CDR3 loop: CASSTGLAGKADTQYF. DNA of the CDR3: TGTGCCAGCAGCACGGGGCTAGCGGGAAAAGCAGATACGCAGTATTTT.